This is a list of T cell receptor beta chains from one sample in a study of beta chain features in type 1 diabetes. Clones were sequenced by immunoSEQ multiplex PCR, and TCRdb holds only the in-frame ones, with some missing. In the table there are 300,000 to 450,000 clones, about 18% of which are singletons. The sample comprised naive CD4+ T cells from blood. These receptors came from a woman aged 18-29 years in good health. Each CDR3 is given with its conserved first and last residue.

v_call	j_call	cdr3_length	cdr3_aa
TRBV18	TRBJ1-2	13	CASSPQSGKSYTF
TRBV7-2	TRBJ2-1	15	CASSLGGGTYNEQFF
TRBV30	TRBJ1-1	14	CAWSRQGPNTEAFF
TRBV2	TRBJ1-5	12	CASRDFNQPQHF
TRBV29-1	TRBJ1-1	13	CSVTIQMNTEAFF
TRBV9	TRBJ2-2	13	CASSVAGIGELFF
TRBV11-2	TRBJ2-5	13	CASSIVYQETQYF
TRBV4-2	.	15	CASSQDLAGAYEQYF
TRBV9	TRBJ2-4	15	CASSVDGRVKNIQYF
TRBV7-2	TRBJ2-1	16	CASSGGGTGFYNEQFF
TRBV29-1	TRBJ2-1	15	CSVEGELERENEQFF
TRBV5-1	TRBJ1-1	15	CASSLGGRLGTEAFF
TRBV10-3	TRBJ1-6	14	CAISGRDSNSPLHF
TRBV4-1	TRBJ1-5	16	CASSRVGAGTYQPQHF
TRBV11-3	TRBJ2-7	14	CASSLGGSADEQYF
TRBV5-1	TRBJ2-3	16	CASSTPDRASTDTQYF
TRBV7-8	TRBJ2-4	14	CASTPGGAKNIQYF
TRBV29-1	TRBJ1-1	13	CSVVRVRSQEAFF
TRBV9	TRBJ2-2	13	CASSSQGSGELFF
TRBV5-1	TRBJ1-1	14	CASSLTRLNTEAFF
TRBV4-1	TRBJ2-7	15	CASSQSSGSSYEQYF
TRBV28	TRBJ2-7	13	CASSLVQTYEQYF
TRBV5-4	TRBJ2-5	13	CASRDREGETQYF
TRBV6-5	TRBJ1-2	12	CASSYSKSNYTF
TRBV19	TRBJ2-3	16	CASSIGTSGGRDTQYF
TRBV14	TRBJ2-7	19	CASSHFFGTGDLGSYEQYF
TRBV18	TRBJ1-3	14	CASSPVSVGNTIYF
TRBV6-5	TRBJ1-1	13	CASSYLRGTEAFF
TRBV5-1	TRBJ1-1	15	CASSYQGGAGTEAFF
TRBV30	TRBJ1-2	11	CAWSVGGGYTF
TRBV7-2	TRBJ1-4	15	CASSRAGTPPEKLFF
TRBV7-9	TRBJ2-7	14	CASSRDRGTYEQYF
TRBV4-1	TRBJ1-5	15	CASSLLQGGNQPQHF
TRBV7-9	TRBJ2-7	14	CASSPSSPPDEQYF
TRBV4-3	TRBJ2-3	16	CASPFWDTLISDTQYF
TRBV7-9	TRBJ1-1	13	CASSRQGVSEAFF
TRBV29-1	TRBJ1-3	11	CSADGADTIYF
TRBV18	TRBJ1-2	15	CASSPPGGYGYGYTF
TRBV27	TRBJ2-7	14	CASTSRAGHYEQYF
TRBV5-1	TRBJ1-2	13	CASSSGPPNGYTF
TRBV25-1	TRBJ2-1	15	CASSASSGGDNEQFF
TRBV5-1	TRBJ2-5	14	CASSFEGNHETQYF
TRBV7-9	TRBJ2-5	15	CASSLFNSFQETQYF
TRBV14	TRBJ2-3	16	CASSRDKGQSTDTQYF
TRBV13	TRBJ2-1	16	CASSSTGTGGSNEQFF
TRBV28	TRBJ2-6	13	CASSLGQDEVLTF
TRBV9	TRBJ2-3	16	CASSVVVGGPPDTQYF
TRBV2	TRBJ1-5	14	CASNNQGRGQPQHF
TRBV6-1	TRBJ1-2	14	CASRQQGTFDGYTF
TRBV30	TRBJ2-2	14	CAWSAEGGTGELFF
TRBV5-1	TRBJ1-2	15	CASSLAHTAEPGYTF
TRBV30	TRBJ2-5	13	CAWSPGAGETQYF
TRBV9	TRBJ2-5	16	CASSVGAGGPGETQYF